Sequencing of this T cell receptor (beta chain) was carried out in a study of cytomegalovirus exposure and HLA in healthy donors. This donor's file did not include a recorded CMV serostatus. Study observations and caveats: Later analysis revealed greater clonal expansion in HLA-associated TCR beta chains than in equally common others. With high specificity and sensitivity, the classifier reportedly diagnosed cytomegalovirus status.

The PCR contained 60 Vbeta and 13 Jbeta primers. Repertoires were generated with immunoSEQ multiplex PCR, while TCRdb's copy carries only in-frame clones and drops some. The repertoire holds fewer than 60,000 clones, with around 62% as singletons. This clone was observed once. Its antigen is currently unknown. This clonotype was obtained from a human donor in good health. The sequenced sample consisted of PBMCs.

The CDR3 region has the DNA TGTGCCAGCAGCCCCGGGGGGCAAGGAAACACCATATATTTT. Residues: CASSPGGQGNTIYF. V is TRBV7-6 and J is TRBJ1-3, with D perhaps TRBD1 (6 bases). CDR1 is SGHVS, CDR2 FNYEAQ, per germline. The V end lost 5 bases, the J end lost 4 bases, and 12 bases lay between the germline ends. The CDR3 length is 14 residues. Full variable domain (rest looked up from reference TRBV7-6 and TRBJ1-3): GAGVSQSPRYKVTKRGQDVALRCDPISGHVSLYWYRQALGQGPEFLTYFNYEAQQDKSGLPNDRFSAERPEGSISTLTIQRTEQRDSAMYRCASSPGGQGNTIYFGEGSWLTVV.